This paragraph reports one TCR beta chain. Its antigen is currently unknown. Germline V gene sequence: CDR1 MNHEY, CDR2 SVGAGI. V dropped 2 bases and J dropped 2; count of bases not matched to a gene: 5. The CDR3 loop spans 15 amino acids. The entry originates in a study of T cell responses to AZD1222 COVID-19 vaccine. Only in-frame clones appear in the TCRdb table, and some are missing; sequencing was by immunoSEQ multiplex PCR. The sample yields roughly 100,000 clones, about 93% seen once. Study outcomes and limitations: Donors were mostly white British, more females; clonal diversity possibly underestimated. Unmutated variant regions are reportedly the target of nearly half of TCRs that are spike-specific. Vaccination with two AZD1222 doses was followed by a rise in Spike-specific TCR breadth and depth. Every sample of the repertoires postdated the peak T cell response.

The clonotype was recovered from an adult in good health. Material: peripheral blood, obtained on day 0 of AZD1222 vaccination. The chain employs TRBV6-5 and TRBJ1-2, with 7 positions matching TRBD1. The CDR3 protein is CASSYRTGKNYGYTF. In nucleotides, the CDR3 is TGTGCCAGCAGTTACCGGACAGGAAAAAACTATGGCTACACCTTC.